The T cell receptor beta chain described here comes from a study of T cell responses to AZD1222 COVID-19 vaccine (dated by TCRdb to the early 2020s). In the study overall: Because spike-specific TCR depth and breadth did not differ between the two schedules, AZD1222 recipients who got a second dose at roughly 4 weeks were pooled with those who got a second dose at roughly 12 weeks. TCR sequencing covered roughly 230 trial participants: about 210 given two doses of AZD1222 and about 26 given two doses of MenACWY control vaccine. Enrollment into the trials was organized by age into subgroups of 18-55, 56-69 and 70-plus years, and those subgroups contained about 150, 27 and 61 TCR-sequenced participants, respectively.

From the cysteine up to the phenylalanine, the CDR3 has a length of 15 residues. Left in the record is the CDR3 DNA by itself, 45 bases read in frame from the first base. Relative to germline, V is 0 bases shorter and J is 8 bases shorter, with 16 bases between their ends. From the germline V gene, CDR1 is MGHRA and CDR2 is YSYEKL. A note on this clone: No antigen is known for it. No base quality information exists; no much larger clone differs at one position.

General conclusions and limits of the study: Because no day 14 peak-response samples were available, the repertoires could be characterized only after the peak T cell response. Spike-specific TCR breadth and depth rose significantly after two AZD1222 doses compared with day 0 and with MenACWY recipients. Participants were mostly white British and included more females than males, and it was suggested by the authors that clonal diversity may have been underestimated. The whole spike protein was spanned by vaccine-associated CD4 TCRs, and dominant responses were seen in regions 160-218 and 743-854. Reportedly, close to half of the unique spike-specific TCRs recognized epitopes lying outside the regions that are mutated in the B.1.351 and B.1.1.7 variants. In the small 56-69-year group, the increase in depth fell short of significance, most likely because of low power. Conclusions about previously exposed vaccinees were limited because only six AZD1222 recipients were SARS-CoV-2 seropositive at baseline.

The sample's time point label, decoded: baseline before first vaccination. Samples from vaccinated people were obtained from the UK trials COV001 and COV002, which included a single-blind randomized controlled phase 2/3 trial of AZD1222 (ChAdOx1 nCoV-19) in healthy adults. Trial participant PBMC samples were collected at day 0 and day 28 after the second dose for TCRbeta chain sequencing. The CDR3 regions of human TCRbeta chains were analyzed by immunosequencing. The paper's data handling went like this. Repertoire TCRs were checked for matches against a reference library of SARS-CoV-2-specific TCRs that had been generated using the MIRA antigen-specificity platform. Breadth was defined as the fraction of unique TCRs that were SARS-CoV-2-associated, and depth was defined as the fraction of total T cells that were SARS-CoV-2-associated. Using the MIRA data, each spike-specific TCR was assigned both to the spike region to which the TCR was reactive and to a CD4 or CD8 class. Log10-transformed breadth and depth values were compared by one-way ANOVA with Sidak's multiple comparisons tests. Here the immuneACCESS table is served through TCRdb, limited to in-frame sequences with V and J called. Missing clones are a known gap in these copies; in checked studies unresolved V genes cover under half, and the rest lacks a known reason. The V and J calls and clone size come from that table; D and trimming were worked out from the DNA. The sample table holds 150,000 or so clones, of which 80% to 90% were seen once. Clones ranked in the top ten supply roughly 4.7% of the sample.

The TCR originated in an adult in good health. This specimen was peripheral blood, taken on day 0 of AZD1222 vaccination. Recombination linked TRBV4-1 to TRBJ1-2; a weak D assignment points to TRBD1 (5 bases agree). For the CDR3, the sequence is CASSQEVSGRLGYTF. The nucleotides are TGCGCCAGCAGCCAAGAAGTGTCGGGGCGGCTCGGCTACACCTTC.